The 5 T cell receptor beta chains below all came from one sample that was sequenced in a study of blood T cell repertoires in COVID-19. Clones were sequenced by immunoSEQ multiplex PCR, and TCRdb holds only the in-frame ones, with some missing. The repertoire consists of approximately 280,000 clones, with around 86% occurring once and the leading ten covering approximately 2.2%. Sequencing was done on a sample of peripheral blood. The origin of the receptors is a man aged 50-59 years with acute or convalescent COVID-19.

This clone came up many times. J is TRBJ1-3 and V is TRBV19, with 8 bases lining up with TRBD1. CDR1 is LNHDA, CDR2 SQIVND, per germline (reference sequence). V trimming: 9 bases; J trimming: 2 bases; junction bases outside the gene matches: 3. The CDR3 is 13 residues long. DNA of the CDR3: TGTGCCAGCCAGGACAGGGCTGGAAACACCATATATTTT. This translates into CASQDRAGNTIYF.

The chain is built from TRBV3-1 (or the pseudogene TRBV3-2) and TRBJ2-3; D is unresolved. CDR1 is LGHDT and CDR2 is YNNKEL in the germline V gene (reference sequence). The ends were cut back, 9 bases at V and 0 bases at J, with 13 bases in the middle. The CDR3 contains 14 residues. The CDR3 here is CASRASYSTDTQYF. The CDR3 DNA follows: TGTGCCAGTAGAGCATCTTACAGCACAGATACGCAGTATTTT.

V usage is TRBV5-1 and J usage is TRBJ1-1; D gene uncertain. Germline V gene lookup returns CDR1 SGHRS and CDR2 YFSETQ. V dropped 1 base and J dropped 1 base, with 11 bases sitting between them. The CDR3 is made up of 15 amino acids. The CDR3 sequence: CASSLPREPNTEAFF. The CDR3 DNA is TGCGCCAGCAGCTTGCCTCGGGAACCGAACACTGAAGCTTTCTTT.

This chain uses TRBV29-1 with TRBJ2-3; maybe TRBD2 (6 bases). V shed 4 bases and J shed 1 base, with 12 bases lying between them. The CDR3 extends over 14 amino acids. Germline CDR1 reads SQVTM; CDR2 reads ANQGSEA. The CDR3 loop reads CSVVRTGGTDTQYF. CDR3 nucleotides: TGCAGCGTTGTACGGACGGGGGGCACAGATACGCAGTATTTT.

This chain joins TRBV18 and TRBJ1-2; TRBD1 is a possible D gene (6 bases). V lost 6 bases, J lost 8 bases, and 10 bases lay in between. CDR1 and CDR2 (germline): KGHSH, LQKENI. This CDR3 comprises 11 residues. The CDR3 spells CASSRGGGYTF. In DNA form, the CDR3 reads TGTGCCAGCTCTCGGGGGGGCGGCTACACCTTC.